This is a list of T cell receptor beta chains from one sample in a study of cytomegalovirus exposure and HLA in healthy donors. Only in-frame clones appear in the TCRdb table, and some are missing; sequencing was by immunoSEQ multiplex PCR. The table lists 60,000 to 65,000 clones, approximately 71% of them singletons. The sample comprised PBMCs. The receptors stem from a woman in her forties in good health and CMV-seropositive. Both conserved end residues are part of each CDR3. D genes are given only for firm matches. Expanded clones get a size class; other rows say once, few or many, or leave the size out.

j_call: TRBJ2-6
v_call: TRBV2
d_call: .
cdr3_length: 16
clone_size: .
cdr3_nt: TGTGCCAGCAGGGAGACGGGGGTTGCAGGGGCCAACGTCCTGACTTTC
cdr3_aa: CASRETGVAGANVLTF

j_call: TRBJ2-1
v_call: TRBV10-1
d_call: TRBD1
cdr3_length: 17
clone_size: .
cdr3_nt: TGCGCCAGCAGTGATGGGGTCGGACAGGGGGTTGTCAATGAGCAGTTCTTC
cdr3_aa: CASSDGVGQGVVNEQFF

j_call: TRBJ1-6
v_call: TRBV5-4
d_call: TRBD1
cdr3_length: 16
clone_size: .
cdr3_nt: TGTGCCAGCAGCCCAGGTTCCGGGACAGCAAATTCACCCCTCCACTTT
cdr3_aa: CASSPGSGTANSPLHF

j_call: TRBJ1-6
v_call: TRBV7-6
d_call: TRBD1
cdr3_length: 14
clone_size: .
cdr3_nt: TGTGCCAGCAGCTTAGAAGACAGGGATTCACCCCTCCACTTT
cdr3_aa: CASSLEDRDSPLHF

j_call: TRBJ2-3
v_call: TRBV9
d_call: TRBD2
cdr3_length: 15
clone_size: .
cdr3_nt: TGTGCCAGCAGCACGGGACTAGCGGTGACAGATACGCAGTATTTT
cdr3_aa: CASSTGLAVTDTQYF

j_call: TRBJ2-1
v_call: TRBV5-1
d_call: TRBD2
cdr3_length: 17
clone_size: .
cdr3_nt: TGCGCCAGCAGCTTGAGTCTAGCGGGGGGAACATACAATGAGCAGTTCTTC
cdr3_aa: CASSLSLAGGTYNEQFF

j_call: TRBJ1-1
v_call: TRBV27
d_call: TRBD1
cdr3_length: 15
clone_size: .
cdr3_nt: TGTGCCAGCAGTACTGAACAGGGGGCCGAAACTGAAGCTTTCTTT
cdr3_aa: CASSTEQGAETEAFF

j_call: TRBJ1-2
v_call: TRBV29-1
d_call: .
cdr3_length: 12
clone_size: .
cdr3_nt: TGCAGCGTTGACCACACTAACTATGGCTACACCTTC
cdr3_aa: CSVDHTNYGYTF

j_call: TRBJ2-7
v_call: TRBV23-1
d_call: .
cdr3_length: 14
clone_size: .
cdr3_nt: TGCGCCAGCATTCCGGGGGAACCTAATAGCGAGCAGTACTTC
cdr3_aa: CASIPGEPNSEQYF

j_call: TRBJ2-2
v_call: TRBV6-5
d_call: .
cdr3_length: 14
clone_size: .
cdr3_nt: TGTGCCAGCAGTTACTCGGCCTCGACCGGGGAGCTGTTTTTT
cdr3_aa: CASSYSASTGELFF

j_call: TRBJ2-2
v_call: TRBV2
d_call: TRBD1
cdr3_length: 15
clone_size: .
cdr3_nt: TGTGCCAGCAGTGGGCCGGGACAGATCACCGGGGAGCTGTTTTTT
cdr3_aa: CASSGPGQITGELFF

j_call: TRBJ1-1
v_call: TRBV10-3
d_call: .
cdr3_length: 15
clone_size: .
cdr3_nt: TGTGCCATCAGTGCAGTTTCGACAGCTAACACTGAAGCTTTCTTT
cdr3_aa: CAISAVSTANTEAFF

j_call: TRBJ1-4
v_call: TRBV5-4
d_call: TRBD1
cdr3_length: 14
clone_size: .
cdr3_nt: TGTGCCAGCAGCTTCGACAGGGGAAATGAAAAACTGTTTTTT
cdr3_aa: CASSFDRGNEKLFF

j_call: TRBJ1-4
v_call: TRBV11-2
d_call: .
cdr3_length: 15
clone_size: .
cdr3_nt: TGTGCCAGCAGCTCCGAGATCAATAATAATGAAAAACTGTTTTTT
cdr3_aa: CASSSEINNNEKLFF

j_call: TRBJ2-3
v_call: TRBV11-3
d_call: .
cdr3_length: 13
clone_size: .
cdr3_nt: TGTGCCAGCCGCGAGGGGGGCACAGATACGCAGTATTTT
cdr3_aa: CASREGGTDTQYF

j_call: TRBJ2-2
v_call: TRBV19
d_call: TRBD1
cdr3_length: 15
clone_size: .
cdr3_nt: TGTGCCGGGGGGAGGGGACAGGGCGGCACCGGGGAGCTGTTTTTT
cdr3_aa: CAGGRGQGGTGELFF

j_call: TRBJ1-5
v_call: TRBV19
d_call: TRBD1
cdr3_length: 14
clone_size: .
cdr3_nt: TGTGCCAGTAGCTCCACAGGGGGCAATCAGCCCCAGCATTTT
cdr3_aa: CASSSTGGNQPQHF

j_call: TRBJ1-5
v_call: TRBV29-1
d_call: TRBD1
cdr3_length: 12
clone_size: .
cdr3_nt: TGCAGCGCCGGGACAGAAAATCAGCCCCAGCATTTT
cdr3_aa: CSAGTENQPQHF

j_call: TRBJ2-7
v_call: TRBV12-2
d_call: .
cdr3_length: 14
clone_size: .
cdr3_nt: TGTGCAAGTCGCTTGGGGGGACTGCCCTACGAGCAGTACTTC
cdr3_aa: CASRLGGLPYEQYF

j_call: TRBJ1-6
v_call: TRBV7-3
d_call: .
cdr3_length: 15
clone_size: .
cdr3_nt: TGTGCCAGCAGCTTAGGAGTTTCCTATAATTCACCCCTCCACTTT
cdr3_aa: CASSLGVSYNSPLHF

j_call: TRBJ2-3
v_call: TRBV5-4
d_call: TRBD2
cdr3_length: 16
clone_size: .
cdr3_nt: TGTGCCAGCAGCCTCGGACTAGCGGGGGCGGCAGATACGCAGTATTTT
cdr3_aa: CASSLGLAGAADTQYF

j_call: TRBJ1-2
v_call: TRBV5-1
d_call: TRBD1
cdr3_length: 15
clone_size: .
cdr3_nt: TGCGCCAGCAGCTTGCGCGGGACAGATAACTATGGCTACACCTTC
cdr3_aa: CASSLRGTDNYGYTF

j_call: TRBJ2-7
v_call: TRBV28
d_call: .
cdr3_length: 13
clone_size: few
cdr3_nt: TGTGCCAGCAGCTTCGCTAGAGGGGGCGAGCAGTACTTC
cdr3_aa: CASSFARGGEQYF

j_call: TRBJ1-1
v_call: TRBV5-1
d_call: .
cdr3_length: 14
clone_size: few
cdr3_nt: TGCGCCAGCAGCTTGCCCGGACAGAACACTGAAGCTTTCTTT
cdr3_aa: CASSLPGQNTEAFF

j_call: TRBJ1-2
v_call: TRBV13
d_call: .
cdr3_length: 13
clone_size: .
cdr3_nt: TGTGCCAGCAGCTTACGGGGGGGCGATGGCTACACCTTC
cdr3_aa: CASSLRGGDGYTF

j_call: TRBJ1-5
v_call: TRBV10-2
d_call: TRBD1
cdr3_length: 15
clone_size: .
cdr3_nt: TGCGCCAGCAGTGAGTCGGGGACAGGCAATCAGCCCCAGCATTTT
cdr3_aa: CASSESGTGNQPQHF

j_call: TRBJ1-5
v_call: TRBV15
d_call: TRBD1
cdr3_length: 14
clone_size: few
cdr3_nt: TGTGCCACCAGCCAAGGACAGGGGGTTCAGCCCCAGCATTTT
cdr3_aa: CATSQGQGVQPQHF

j_call: TRBJ2-7
v_call: TRBV7-9
d_call: .
cdr3_length: 11
clone_size: once
cdr3_nt: TGTTCCAGCAGCTTCACACACGAGCAGTACTTC
cdr3_aa: CSSSFTHEQYF

j_call: TRBJ2-1
v_call: TRBV29-1
d_call: TRBD2
cdr3_length: 14
clone_size: .
cdr3_nt: TGCAGCGTCGCAACTAGCGGGGCAAACAATGAGCAGTTCTTC
cdr3_aa: CSVATSGANNEQFF

j_call: TRBJ1-5
v_call: TRBV9
d_call: .
cdr3_length: 14
clone_size: .
cdr3_nt: TGTGCCAGCAGCGTAGGGTCGAACCGGGAGCCCCAGCATTTT
cdr3_aa: CASSVGSNREPQHF

j_call: TRBJ2-5
v_call: TRBV4-2
d_call: .
cdr3_length: 15
clone_size: .
cdr3_nt: TGTGCCAGCAGCCAAGGGGAGGGGGGTGGCAAGACCCAGTACTTC
cdr3_aa: CASSQGEGGGKTQYF

j_call: TRBJ2-1
v_call: TRBV19
d_call: TRBD2
cdr3_length: 16
clone_size: few
cdr3_nt: TGTGCCAGTAGTATAGGCGGTAGCGGGGTCTACAATGAGCAGTTCTTC
cdr3_aa: CASSIGGSGVYNEQFF

j_call: TRBJ2-7
v_call: TRBV7-6
d_call: TRBD1
cdr3_length: 15
clone_size: .
cdr3_nt: TGTGCCAGCAGCCCCGGACAGGGTGGCACCTACGAGCAGTACTTC
cdr3_aa: CASSPGQGGTYEQYF

j_call: TRBJ2-2
v_call: TRBV7-6
d_call: TRBD2
cdr3_length: 16
clone_size: once
cdr3_nt: TGTGCCAGCAACCCTAGCGGGGGGGCGAACACCGGGGAGCTGTTTTTT
cdr3_aa: CASNPSGGANTGELFF

j_call: TRBJ1-4
v_call: TRBV18
d_call: .
cdr3_length: 14
clone_size: .
cdr3_nt: TGTGCCAGCTCGGACGGAGGAGGAGATGAAAAACTGTTTTTT
cdr3_aa: CASSDGGGDEKLFF

j_call: TRBJ2-3
v_call: TRBV29-1
d_call: .
cdr3_length: 13
clone_size: .
cdr3_nt: TGCAGCGAATCACAGCGGTACACAGATACGCAGTATTTT
cdr3_aa: CSESQRYTDTQYF

j_call: TRBJ1-1
v_call: TRBV2
d_call: TRBD1
cdr3_length: 14
clone_size: .
cdr3_nt: TGTGCCAGCAGATACTCCACAGGGGGAACTGAAGCTTTCTTT
cdr3_aa: CASRYSTGGTEAFF

j_call: TRBJ1-1
v_call: TRBV11-2
d_call: .
cdr3_length: 14
clone_size: .
cdr3_nt: TGTGCCAGCAGCTGGCAGAGGATGAACACTGAAGCTTTCTTT
cdr3_aa: CASSWQRMNTEAFF

j_call: TRBJ1-1
v_call: TRBV18
d_call: .
cdr3_length: 14
clone_size: few
cdr3_nt: TGTGCCAGCTCACCAACAGGGAGAGATACTGAAGCTTTCTTT
cdr3_aa: CASSPTGRDTEAFF

j_call: TRBJ1-4
v_call: TRBV29-1
d_call: TRBD1
cdr3_length: 14
clone_size: few
cdr3_nt: TGCAGCGTTATCGGAGGGACAGGGCGCGAAAAACTGTTTTTT
cdr3_aa: CSVIGGTGREKLFF

j_call: TRBJ2-1
v_call: TRBV4-3
d_call: TRBD1
cdr3_length: 15
clone_size: .
cdr3_nt: TGCGCCAGCAGCCCCGGACAGGGCGGGTACAATGAGCAGTTCTTC
cdr3_aa: CASSPGQGGYNEQFF

j_call: TRBJ2-1
v_call: TRBV27
d_call: .
cdr3_length: 15
clone_size: .
cdr3_nt: TGTGCCAGCAGTTTATTAGAGAGCGGCTACAATGAGCAGTTCTTC
cdr3_aa: CASSLLESGYNEQFF

j_call: TRBJ2-2
v_call: TRBV7-8
d_call: .
cdr3_length: 17
clone_size: .
cdr3_nt: TGTGCCAGCAGCTTAGTTCATATGGGGGCTGGCACCGGGGAGCTGTTTTTT
cdr3_aa: CASSLVHMGAGTGELFF